The 16 T cell receptor beta chains below come from one sample, sequenced in a study of human T cells and chemical hapten exposure. MiXCR, applied by TCRdb to the RACE reads, yields one record per CDR3 protein. The sample has some 110,000 distinct CDR3 sequences, 10% to 15% seen once; the top ten hold around 1.6%. Time point described: pre-sensitization, week 0. Treatment meaning: therapeutic diphenylcyclopropenone sensitization with weekly scalp DPC. The starting material was whole blood, obtained in connection with sensitization to the hapten diphenylcyclopropenone (DPC). The origin of the receptors is a woman aged 50 to 60 with alopecia areata. Some clones in this sample may be carry-over from other donors' samples.

The genes are TRBV6-2 or TRBV6-3 and TRBJ1-1; possible D gene TRBD1, 6 bases. The CDR3 length is 14 residues. CDR1 and CDR2 from the germline V gene are MNHEY and SVGEGT. With 6 bases removed from V and 5 bases from J, the gap between germline ends came to 16 bases. This CDR3 reads CASSPGQPQTEAFF. CDR3 bases: TGTGCCAGCAGCCCTGGACAGCCCCAGACTGAAGCTTTCTTT.

The rearrangement uses TRBV5-5 and TRBJ2-3; D is ambiguous. Germline V gene data show CDR1 as SGHKS and CDR2 as YYEKEE (reference sequence). V lost 2 bases and J 5 bases, leaving 12 bases between the germline ends. This CDR3 is 14 amino acids long. CDR3 sequence reads: CASSFGTQGDTQYF. The CDR3 bases are TGTGCCAGCAGCTTCGGCACCCAAGGAGATACGCAGTATTTT.

This clonotype was found a few times. The J gene is TRBJ2-7, the V gene TRBV19; 9 nucleotides line up with TRBD1. V trimming: 3 bases; J trimming: 5 bases; junction bases outside the gene matches: 8. Germline V CDR1 and CDR2: LNHDA, SQIVND (reference sequence). The CDR3 spans 15 residues. The CDR3 sequence is CASSIGGTGIDEQYF. The CDR3, as DNA: TGTGCCAGTAGTATCGGAGGGACAGGGATCGACGAGCAGTACTTC.

This clonotype showed up just a few times. This rearrangement joins TRBV2 to TRBJ2-7; either TRBD1 or TRBD2 may supply D (5 bases each). V gave up 7 bases and J gave up 0 bases, with 16 bases separating them. CDR1 is SNHLY, CDR2 FYNNEI, per germline. This CDR3 contains 15 residues. CDR3 in DNA: TGTGCCAGCAAAATAGGAGGACACAACTCCTACGAGCAGTACTTC. Residues: CASKIGGHNSYEQYF.

This clonotype was observed a few times. The chain recombines TRBV19 with TRBJ2-1; 12 bases line up with TRBD2. The CDR3 runs to 16 residues. V lost 4 bases to trimming and J lost 7 bases; unmatched junction nucleotides: 8. Germline CDR1 is LNHDA and CDR2 is SQIVND (reference sequence). The CDR3 coding sequence is TGTGCCAGTAGTAGCCCGACTAGCGGGAGTATGAATGAGCAGTTCTTC. This gives the protein CASSSPTSGSMNEQFF.

The rearrangement joins TRBV5-1 to TRBJ2-1; D tentatively reads TRBD1 or TRBD2 (5 bases each). Per the germline V gene, CDR1 is SGHRS and CDR2 is YFSETQ. V lost 2 bases and J lost 1, with 10 bases in between. The CDR3 totals 15 residues. The CDR3 reads CASSFRDGSYNEQFF. For the CDR3, the DNA is TGCGCCAGCAGCTTTCGGGACGGATCCTACAATGAGCAGTTCTTC.

In this sample, this clonotype turned up a few times. The V call is TRBV6-2 or TRBV6-3, the J call TRBJ1-1; D remains unclear. The germline V and J ends were trimmed by 7 bases and 1 base, with 13 bases remaining between them. Germline V lookup: CDR1 MNHEY, CDR2 SVGEGT. The CDR3 is 14 residues long. CDR3 amino acids: CASMQSSRNTEAFF. The CDR3 DNA sequence: TGTGCCAGCATGCAATCCTCGCGGAACACTGAAGCTTTCTTT.

The CDR3 sequence: CATSDPGQPQHF. CDR3 nucleotides: TGTGCCACCAGTGACCCGGGTCAGCCCCAGCATTTT. V gene TRBV24-1 combines with J gene TRBJ1-5; D unclear. Trimming took off 4 bases at V and 6 bases at J, with 6 bases between the two ends. CDR1 and CDR2 from the germline V gene are KGHDR and SFDVKD. The CDR3 runs 12 residues.

The chain employs TRBV28 and TRBJ2-1; D is unclear. The CDR3 extends over 13 amino acids. V was shortened by 2 bases and J by 6 bases, with 8 bases between the two germline ends. CDR1 MDHEN and CDR2 SYDVKM come from the germline V gene. CDR3 in amino acids: CASSLGQVNEQFF. For the CDR3, the DNA is TGTGCCAGCAGTTTAGGCCAGGTCAATGAGCAGTTCTTC.

This clonotype was detected ten times or more. The gene calls are TRBV4-2 and TRBJ2-3, with D possibly being TRBD1 (6 bases). V shed 0 bases and J shed 1 base, with 14 bases lying between them. The germline CDR1 and CDR2 sequences are LGHNA and YNFKEQ. There are 17 residues in the CDR3. CDR3: CASSQDSRSGGTDTQYF. The CDR3 region has the DNA TGTGCCAGCAGCCAAGATAGTAGGTCAGGGGGCACAGATACGCAGTATTTT.

This sequence joins TRBV29-1 and TRBJ1-3, with 7 bases matching TRBD1. CDR3 length: 14 residues. V was clipped by 2 bases and J by 4 bases; unmatched bases: 5. Germline lookup yields CDR1 SQVTM and CDR2 ANQGSEA. Written as DNA, the CDR3 is TGCAGCGTTGAATTCATACAGGGGGGAAACACCATATATTTT. Its protein product is CSVEFIQGGNTIYF.

This clonotype was detected many times. The chain employs TRBV20-1 and TRBJ1-2; no definite D call. Germline-derived CDR1 and CDR2 are DFQATT and SNEGSKA (reference sequence). This CDR3 region has 14 residues. Trimming stripped 0 bases from V and 6 bases from J, with 14 bases between. CDR3 bases: TGCAGTGCTAGAGAAATACAAAGGGCCCATGGCTACACCTTC. It translates to CSAREIQRAHGYTF.

This clonotype was observed at least ten times. This chain connects TRBV7-9 to TRBJ2-1; D unresolved. This CDR3 is 13 amino acids long. The germline V and J ends were trimmed by 4 bases and 8 bases, with 12 bases remaining between them. Germline loops: CDR1 SEHNR, CDR2 FQNEAQ (reference sequence). DNA of the CDR3: TGTGCCAGCAGCTCCCCCGGACGGCATGAGCAGTTCTTC. Translating it yields CASSSPGRHEQFF.

This clonotype was seen more than once but under ten times. V is TRBV11-2 and J is TRBJ2-5; TRBD2 matches 10 bases. Germline loops: CDR1 SGHAT, CDR2 FQNNGV. The CDR3 is 16 amino acids. V shed 5 bases, J shed 0 bases, and the junction held 6 bases outside the gene matches. This CDR3 reads CASSHKLAGYQETQYF. Here the CDR3 DNA reads TGTGCCAGCAGCCATAAACTAGCGGGGTACCAAGAGACCCAGTACTTC. Based on the CDR3 plus reference TRBV11-2 and TRBJ2-5, the full variable domain is EAGVAQSPRYKIIEKRQSVAFWCNPISGHATLYWYQQILGQGPKLLIQFQNNGVVDDSQLPKDRFSAERLKGVDSTLKIQPAKLEDSAVYLCASSHKLAGYQETQYFGPGTRLLVL.

This clonotype was seen more than once but under ten times. The chain couples TRBV29-1 to TRBJ2-7; possible D gene TRBD1, 6 bases. Germline V gene sequence: CDR1 SQVTM, CDR2 ANQGSEA. With 6 bases removed from V and 3 bases from J, the gap between germline ends came to 15 bases. This CDR3 comprises 13 residues. CDR3 amino acids: CSVTGQRLYEQYF. CDR3 nucleotides: TGCAGCGTAACAGGACAGCGTCTCTACGAGCAGTACTTC.

This clonotype was recorded at least ten times. The chain is built from TRBV12-3 or TRBV12-4 and TRBJ2-5; D unclear. This CDR3 region has 12 residues. V was cut by 6 bases and J by 5 bases, with 10 bases left in between. CDR3 nucleotides: TGTGCCAGCAGGGACCTGGCGGAGACCCAGTACTTC. Encoded protein: CASRDLAETQYF.